Presented here are 23 T cell receptor beta chains from one specimen sequenced in a study. TCRdb processed the RT-PCR reads anew with MiXCR; each CDR3 protein has one entry. The table includes approximately 720,000 distinct CDR3 sequences, about 14% detected once. Sample: memory CD4+ T cells from blood. The receptors were sampled from a female donor in good health, serving as a healthy control.

This clonotype was recorded a few times. This chain connects TRBV27 to TRBJ2-7; maybe TRBD1 (5 bases). V was shortened by 6 bases and J by 3 bases, with 9 bases between the two germline ends. Germline CDR1 is MNHEY and CDR2 is SMNVEV (reference sequence). The CDR3 runs to 12 residues. CDR3 residues: CASRDTGYEQYF. CDR3 sequence (DNA): TGTGCCAGCAGGGACACTGGCTACGAGCAGTACTTC.

In its sample, this clonotype was seen many times. J is TRBJ1-3 and V is TRBV5-1, with D possibly TRBD1 on 5 matching bases. V was pared by 5 bases and J by 3 bases, with 18 bases between. The CDR3 loop spans 16 amino acids. Germline CDR1 SGHRS, CDR2 YFSETQ. The CDR3 DNA follows: TGCGCCAGCAGACTAGGGACCCTGTCCCATGGAAACACCATATATTTT. It specifies CASRLGTLSHGNTIYF.

The rearrangement joins TRBV20-1 to TRBJ2-1; TRBD2 matches 11 bases. Looked up from germline, CDR1 is DFQATT and CDR2 is SNEGSKA (reference sequence). After removal of 0 bases from V and 4 bases from J, the junction contained 8 bases not matched to a gene. CDR3 length: 17 amino acids. DNA of the CDR3: TGCAGTGCTAGAGATCCTAGCGGGAGGCCTCAATACAATGAGCAGTTCTTC. Amino acids: CSARDPSGRPQYNEQFF.

There are a few counts of this clonotype. This sequence joins TRBV20-1 and TRBJ2-7, with 9 bases fitting TRBD1. This CDR3 has 14 amino acids. V lost 2 bases, J lost 5 bases, and 7 bases stayed unmatched. Per germline, CDR1 DFQATT and CDR2 SNEGSKA (reference sequence). This CDR3 is CSARPRDRVDEQYF. The CDR3 DNA follows: TGCAGTGCTAGACCCCGGGACAGGGTCGACGAGCAGTACTTC.

This clonotype appeared once. The CDR3 bases are TGCGCCAGCCATAGCTCCGGGGGAGGGAACACCGGGGAGCTGTTTTTT. Its translation: CASHSSGGGNTGELFF. The J gene is TRBJ2-2, the V gene TRBV5-1; weak D call: TRBD2 (6 bases). Trimming left V 7 bases short and J 1 base short, with 17 bases between. This CDR3 spans 16 amino acids. The germline V gene has CDR1 SGHRS and CDR2 YFSETQ.

This clonotype was seen more than once but under ten times. The rearrangement links TRBV2 to TRBJ2-1, with 10 positions matching TRBD1. CDR3 size: 15 residues. CDR1 is SNHLY and CDR2 is FYNNEI in the germline V gene. Trimming took 4 bases from V and 1 from J; bases not matched to a gene: 1. The DNA of the CDR3 is TGTGCCAGCAGTGGGACAGGGGGTTCCTACAATGAGCAGTTCTTC. This gives the protein CASSGTGGSYNEQFF. Looking up the rest from reference TRBV2 and TRBJ2-1 gives the full variable domain: EPEVTQTPSHQVTQMGQEVILRCVPISNHLYFYWYRQILGQKVEFLVSFYNNEISEKSEIFDDQFSVERPDGSNFTLKIRSTKLEDSAMYFCASSGTGGSYNEQFFGPGTRLTVL.

J is TRBJ2-1 and V is TRBV3-1, with D possibly being TRBD1 (5 bases). The CDR3 extends over 16 amino acids. CDR1 LGHDT and CDR2 YNNKEL come from the germline V gene (reference sequence). V lost 2 bases and J lost 2, with 13 bases in between. The CDR3 DNA reads as TGTGCCAGCAGCCAAAGCAGGGCCCTTACCTACAATGAGCAGTTCTTC. This codes for CASSQSRALTYNEQFF.

The genes are TRBV29-1 and TRBJ2-3; no clear D. This CDR3 region has 13 residues. The V and J ends lost 5 bases and 0 bases respectively, with 9 bases between them. Germline CDR1 is SQVTM and CDR2 is ANQGSEA. The CDR3 spells CSVFRSSTDTQYF. CDR3 in DNA: TGCAGCGTTTTCAGATCTAGCACAGATACGCAGTATTTT.

V is TRBV5-6 and J is TRBJ2-7, with 9 bases that match TRBD1. The CDR3 length is 15 residues. Trimming removed 4 bases from V and 6 bases from J; junction bases left unmatched: 11. Germline V gene sequence: CDR1 SGHDT, CDR2 YYEEEE. The CDR3 loop reads CASSPGQGSFREQYF. CDR3 in DNA: TGTGCCAGCAGCCCGGGACAGGGATCTTTTCGCGAGCAGTACTTC. The full variable domain, completed using reference TRBV5-6 and TRBJ2-7, is DAGVTQSPTHLIKTRGQQVTLRCSPKSGHDTVSWYQQALGQGPQFIFQYYEEEERQRGNFPDRFSGHQFPNYSSELNVNALLLGDSALYLCASSPGQGSFREQYFGPGTRLTVT.

The genes are TRBV20-1 and TRBJ2-5; no reliable D call. The length of the CDR3 is 12 residues. The V gene's germline CDR1 is DFQATT and CDR2 SNEGSKA (reference sequence). Trimming cost V 7 bases and J 5 bases, with 14 bases left between them. The CDR3 loop reads CSGAAPLETQYF. The CDR3 nucleotides read TGCAGTGGGGCGGCGCCATTGGAGACCCAGTACTTC.

This clonotype has a handful of counts. The CDR3 loop reads CASSAGGLYEQYF. In DNA form, the CDR3 reads TGCGCCAGCAGTGCAGGGGGCTTGTACGAGCAGTACTTC. This chain links TRBV10-2 with TRBJ2-7, with 8 positions matching TRBD1. CDR1 and CDR2 (germline): WSHSY, SAAADI. Trimming cost V 4 bases and J 4 bases; bases outside gene matches: 3. This CDR3 has 13 residues.

The table lists this clonotype with many counts. The chain links TRBV12-3 or TRBV12-4 to TRBJ1-1; no definite D call. CDR3 length: 13 residues. Trimming left V 5 bases short and J 7 bases short, with 14 bases between. This CDR3 reads CASSPDWGHEAFF. The CDR3 region has the DNA TGTGCCAGCAGTCCCGACTGGGGTCATGAAGCTTTCTTT.

The V gene is TRBV7-6, the J gene TRBJ1-6, with TRBD1 as a possible D gene (5 bases). Trimming took 0 bases from V and 7 from J, leaving 13 bases between them. There are 16 residues in the CDR3. Germline lookup yields CDR1 SGHVS and CDR2 FNYEAQ. The CDR3 sequence: CASSLARQGGNSPLHF. The CDR3 region has the DNA TGTGCCAGCAGCTTAGCGCGGCAGGGAGGAAATTCACCCCTCCACTTT.

As to this clonotype: An end of the junction differs from the germline gene, which may be a read error. This chain uses TRBV7-3 with TRBJ2-3; no definite D call. Germline CDR1 reads SGHTA; CDR2 reads FQGTGA. The CDR3 runs 18 residues. Here the CDR3 DNA reads TGTGCAAGCAGAGGAAGCCCCCTGGAAGCAGGTGGAAAAGATAAGAAGTATTTT. Translation gives CASRGSPLEAGGKDKKYF.

The genes are TRBV3-1 and TRBJ1-6; D may be TRBD1 (5 bases). Germline V gene data show CDR1 as LGHDT and CDR2 as YNNKEL (reference sequence). V lost 3 bases to trimming and J lost 9 bases, with 21 bases between them. The CDR3 has 17 amino acids. The CDR3 DNA reads TGTGCCAGCAGCCAGGGATGGGACGGGAGCCTCCGTTCACCCCTCCACTTT. This translates into CASSQGWDGSLRSPLHF.

This clonotype was observed many times. The V and J genes are TRBV6-5 and TRBJ1-5; D not resolved. The CDR3 sequence is 13 residues long. Germline loops: CDR1 MNHEY, CDR2 SVGAGI. Trimming shortened V by 6 bases and J by 9 bases, and 15 bases separated the two germline ends. The CDR3 DNA reads TGTGCCAGCAGGATAGGGAGCAACATGCCCCAGCATTTT. Protein sequence: CASRIGSNMPQHF.

This clonotype is a singleton in its sample. This sequence joins TRBV28 and TRBJ2-7; 9 bases align to TRBD2. The V segment lost 5 bases and the J segment 9 bases; nucleotides outside the gene matches: 17. The CDR3 runs to 16 residues. CDR1 is MDHEN and CDR2 is SYDVKM in the germline V gene. The CDR3 coding sequence is TGTGCCAGCAGTGCCCCTGGACTAGCGCGACATCTGGGGCAGTACTTC. It specifies CASSAPGLARHLGQYF.

The chain combines TRBV6-2 or TRBV6-3 with TRBJ2-1; 7 bases are a match to TRBD2. The CDR3 sequence is 13 residues long. Germline V gene lookup returns CDR1 MNHEY and CDR2 SVGEGT. J was trimmed by 15 bases and V by 5 bases; bases with no gene match: 13. The CDR3 region has the DNA TGTGCCAGCAGTAGGGACTATGGGGCCGGGGTGTTCTTC. Translation: CASSRDYGAGVFF.

This clonotype was counted at least ten times. The rearrangement joins TRBV20-1 to TRBJ2-2, with 9 bases matching TRBD1. The CDR3 runs to 14 residues. J was trimmed by 7 bases and V by 6 bases; bases with no gene match: 9. The germline V gene encodes CDR1 DFQATT and CDR2 SNEGSKA (reference sequence). The CDR3 DNA reads as TGCAGTGCCAAAGAGGGACAGGGCTTCGGGGAGCTGTTTTTT. It is translated as CSAKEGQGFGELFF.

J is TRBJ2-7 and V is TRBV10-3, with TRBD2 identical over 11 bases. CDR3 length: 16 residues. In germline, CDR1 is ENHRY, CDR2 SYGVKD. The ends lost 4 bases at V and 1 base at J; junction bases unmatched: 6. The CDR3, as DNA: TGTGCCATCAGTGCAACCGGGACTAGCGGTTCCTACGAGCAGTACTTC. Translating gives CAISATGTSGSYEQYF.

V gene TRBV4-3 combines with J gene TRBJ2-5, with D perhaps TRBD1 (5 bases). This CDR3 comprises 13 residues. The germline V gene encodes CDR1 LGHNA and CDR2 YSLEER. Trimming left V 0 bases short and J 9 bases short, with 11 bases between. Here the CDR3 DNA reads TGCGCCAGCAGCCAAGACAGGGCTCAGCCCCAGTACTTC. It specifies CASSQDRAQPQYF.

This clonotype was recorded a few times. This chain uses TRBV7-2 with TRBJ1-2, with D perhaps matching TRBD1 (5 bases). Per the germline V gene, CDR1 is SGHTA and CDR2 is FQGNSA. This CDR3 is built from 15 residues. Trimming pared 1 base from V and 5 bases from J, leaving 14 bases between. The CDR3 loop is CASSLDQGGKYGYTF. CDR3 sequence (DNA): TGTGCCAGCAGCTTAGACCAGGGAGGGAAGTATGGCTACACCTTC. Full variable domain (remainder filled in from reference TRBV7-2 and TRBJ1-2): GAGVSQSPSNKVTEKGKDVELRCDPISGHTALYWYRQSLGQGLEFLIYFQGNSAPDKSGLPSDRFSAERTGGSVSTLTIQRTQQEDSAVYLCASSLDQGGKYGYTFGSGTRLTVV.

This chain joins TRBV9 and TRBJ2-5; D call uncertain. Germline V gene sequence: CDR1 SGDLS, CDR2 YYNGEE. Trimming stripped 0 bases from V and 6 bases from J, with 18 bases between. The CDR3 spans 16 residues. The CDR3 DNA reads as TGTGCCAGCAGCGTAGGTGGGGTGTTATTTCAACAGACCCAGTACTTC. It codes for CASSVGGVLFQQTQYF. The entire variable domain, with the rest obtained from reference TRBV9 and TRBJ2-5, is as follows: DSGVTQTPKHLITATGQRVTLRCSPRSGDLSVYWYQQSLDQGLQFLIQYYNGEERAKGNILERFSAQQFPDLHSELNLSSLELGDSALYFCASSVGGVLFQQTQYFGPGTRLLVL.